Listed below are T cell receptor beta chains from one sample, sequenced in a study of T cells in localized non-small cell lung cancer. The method was immunoSEQ multiplex PCR; TCRdb's version includes in-frame clones alone and lacks a portion of them. The sample consists of around 54,000 clones, more than 80% of them appearing once. Sequencing was performed on peripheral blood, taken before any cancer treatment. These receptor sequences come from a male donor at least 60 years old with stage III squamous cell lung carcinoma. The CDR3 runs from the conserved cysteine through the conserved F or W. Fields, in order: D gene, clone size, V gene, J gene, CDR3 DNA, CDR3 protein. D genes are given only for firm matches. The size entry is marked missing in some rows and otherwise reads once, few, many or a size class.

NA,NA,TRBV12-5,TRBJ2-7,TGTGCTAGTGGTTTGGTACAAACCTACGAGCAGTACTTC,CASGLVQTYEQYF
NA,NA,TRBV6-1,TRBJ2-4,TGTGCCAGCAGTGATCAGGGGTCGACCAAAAACATTCAGTACTTC,CASSDQGSTKNIQYF
NA,NA,TRBV9,TRBJ1-4,TGTGCCAGCAGCGTGACAGGTTCGGACGAAAAACTGTTTTTT,CASSVTGSDEKLFF
NA,NA,TRBV7-9,TRBJ1-1,TGTGCCAGCAGCTTATTTGGAAGCATGAACACTGAAGCTTTCTTT,CASSLFGSMNTEAFF
NA,NA,TRBV27,TRBJ1-6,TGTGCCAGCAGTTTAAGATGGGCGAATTCACCCCTCCACTTT,CASSLRWANSPLHF
NA,once,TRBV14,TRBJ1-5,TGTGCCAGCAGGCGACAGGCCAATCAGCCCCAGCATTTT,CASRRQANQPQHF
NA,once,TRBV2,TRBJ2-5,TGTGCCAGCAGTGAAGGGCCGGAGACCCAGTACTTC,CASSEGPETQYF
NA,NA,TRBV19,TRBJ1-4,TGTGCCAGTAGCCCGGGACGGGCAAATGAAAAACTGTTTTTT,CASSPGRANEKLFF
NA,NA,TRBV7-2,TRBJ2-7,TGTGCCAGCAGCTTAGTTTCGGGCTACGAGCAGTACTTC,CASSLVSGYEQYF
NA,NA,TRBV11-2,TRBJ2-5,TGTGCCAGCAGCAAGACAGGTCAAGAGACCCAGTACTTC,CASSKTGQETQYF
TRBD2,NA,TRBV6-5,TRBJ2-7,TGTGCCAGCAGTTATAATGGGGGGGTCAACGAGCAGTACTTC,CASSYNGGVNEQYF
NA,NA,TRBV30,TRBJ1-1,TGTGCCTGGAGTGTAGGCCCCAGGAACACTGAAGCTTTCTTT,CAWSVGPRNTEAFF
NA,NA,TRBV19,TRBJ2-3,TGTGCCAGTATCGGAGGGGGCAGCACAGATACGCAGTATTTT,CASIGGGSTDTQYF
NA,NA,TRBV3-2,TRBJ2-7,TGTGCCAGCAGCCAAGGTCCCCTCTTC,CASSQGPLF
TRBD2,NA,TRBV4-3,TRBJ2-3,TGCGCCAGCAGCCCCGGGACTAGCGGTGTAATCACAGATACGCAGTATTTT,CASSPGTSGVITDTQYF
NA,NA,TRBV5-1,TRBJ2-7,TGCGCCAGCAGCTTGGACCCTTCCTACGAGCAGTACTTC,CASSLDPSYEQYF
NA,NA,TRBV5-5,TRBJ1-5,TGTGCCAGCAGCCCAAACGGCGCTAATAGCAATCAGCCCCAGCATTTT,CASSPNGANSNQPQHF
NA,NA,TRBV15,TRBJ2-5,TGTGCCACCAGCAGAGTTCAGGAGATGGAGACCCAGTACTTC,CATSRVQEMETQYF
NA,NA,TRBV5-4,TRBJ1-1,TGTGCCAGCAGCCCCCGGGGTCAGACTAACACTGAAGCTTTCTTT,CASSPRGQTNTEAFF
NA,NA,TRBV18,TRBJ2-6,TGTGCCAGCTCACCGGGGCAGATCGTCTCTGGGGCCAACGTCCTGACTTTC,CASSPGQIVSGANVLTF
NA,NA,TRBV6-1,TRBJ2-1,TGTGCCAGCAGTTATAACACCGTCGGGAGTGAGCAGTTCTTC,CASSYNTVGSEQFF
TRBD1,NA,TRBV7-2,TRBJ2-2,TGTGCCAGCAGCTATCCGGGACAGACCTTGAACACCGGGGAGCTGTTTTTT,CASSYPGQTLNTGELFF
TRBD2,NA,TRBV5-1,TRBJ2-7,TGCGCCAGCCACCCCCCGGAGCGGGGAACCTACGAGCAGTACTTC,CASHPPERGTYEQYF
TRBD1,once,TRBV7-8,TRBJ2-7,TGTGCCAGCAGCTCGGGGGGACAGGGGGGCCACGAGCAGTACTTC,CASSSGGQGGHEQYF
TRBD1,NA,TRBV5-4,TRBJ1-2,TGTGCCAGCAGCTCTGGGACAGGTCAAGATGGTGGCTACACCTTC,CASSSGTGQDGGYTF
TRBD2,once,TRBV11-3,TRBJ2-3,TGTGCCAGCAGCTTAGTTTCCAGCGGGAGGGCGGATACGCAGTATTTT,CASSLVSSGRADTQYF
NA,NA,TRBV7-9,TRBJ1-1,TGTGCCAGCAGCTTCAGCCCAGGATGCGAAGCTTTCTTT,CASSFSPGCEAFF
NA,NA,TRBV19,TRBJ2-2,TGTGCCAGTAGTATCTTGGCTACCGGGGAGCTGTTTTTT,CASSILATGELFF
TRBD1,NA,TRBV5-1,TRBJ1-2,TGCGCCAGCAGCCCGGGACAGATCTATGATGGCTACACCTTC,CASSPGQIYDGYTF
TRBD2,NA,TRBV18,TRBJ2-1,TGTGCCAGCTCACCAACCCTAGCGGCCTACAATGAGCAGTTCTTC,CASSPTLAAYNEQFF
NA,NA,TRBV7-3,TRBJ2-3,TGTGCCAGCAGTCTGTTGGGGGCGGTTTCAGATACGCAGTATTTT,CASSLLGAVSDTQYF
TRBD1,NA,TRBV7-2,TRBJ2-7,TGTGCCAGCAGCTTAGGGCCCGGGACAGGCCCTCACGAGCAGTACTTC,CASSLGPGTGPHEQYF
TRBD1,NA,TRBV4-1,TRBJ2-5,TGCGCCAGCAGCCCGGGACAGGGAGAAGAGACCCAGTACTTC,CASSPGQGEETQYF
TRBD2,NA,TRBV27,TRBJ2-1,TGTGCCAGCAGTTTAAGGGGACTAGCGGGGGGGACGTACAATGAGCAGTTCTTC,CASSLRGLAGGTYNEQFF
NA,NA,TRBV4-2,TRBJ1-1,TGTGCCAGCAGCCAACAGGGCATTGGGATGAACACTGAAGCTTTCTTT,CASSQQGIGMNTEAFF
NA,NA,TRBV2,TRBJ2-3,TGTGCCAGCAGTGGGGGAACCCATACAGATACGCAGTATTTT,CASSGGTHTDTQYF
TRBD2,NA,TRBV4-2,TRBJ2-5,TGTGCCAGCAGCCAGGCCGGGACTAGCCCTAGGGAGACCCAGTACTTC,CASSQAGTSPRETQYF
NA,NA,TRBV4-1,TRBJ1-5,TGCGCCAGCAGCCAAGTCTATCGGGGTGGAAACAATCAGCCCCAGCATTTT,CASSQVYRGGNNQPQHF
TRBD1,NA,TRBV19,TRBJ2-7,TGTGCCAGTAGTGACAGGGTGGGCTCCTACGAGCAGTACTTC,CASSDRVGSYEQYF
NA,NA,TRBV30,TRBJ1-1,TGTGCCTGGAGTGTACTAAGCGGCAGGGAAGCTTTCTTT,CAWSVLSGREAFF
NA,few,TRBV5-6,TRBJ1-1,TGTGCCAGCAGCTTGGATGGGTGGCTAGGGCACACTGAAGCTTTCTTT,CASSLDGWLGHTEAFF
NA,once,TRBV6-6,TRBJ1-2,TGTGCCAGCTCGACGGACTATGGCTACACCTTC,CASSTDYGYTF
TRBD2,NA,TRBV5-6,TRBJ2-5,TGTGCCAGCAGCTTGAGACTAGCGGGGCCTAGGGTCCAGTACTTC,CASSLRLAGPRVQYF
NA,NA,TRBV5-1,TRBJ1-1,TGCGCCAGCAGCTTGGCAGTGGACACTGAAGCTTTCTTT,CASSLAVDTEAFF
TRBD1,NA,TRBV7-9,TRBJ2-7,TGTGCCAGCACCATGCAGGGGGCCTACGAGCAGTACTTC,CASTMQGAYEQYF
TRBD1,NA,TRBV19,TRBJ1-3,TGTGCCAGTAGTACCCCAGGGGGTGCTGGAAACACCATATATTTT,CASSTPGGAGNTIYF
NA,few,TRBV7-6,TRBJ1-2,TGTGCCAGCAGCCAACTTGGAATGAACTATGGCTACACCTTC,CASSQLGMNYGYTF
NA,once,TRBV6-1,TRBJ2-3,TGTGCCAGCAGTGGCCGGGCTACCACAGATACGCAGTATTTT,CASSGRATTDTQYF
NA,NA,TRBV7-3,TRBJ1-2,TGTGCCAGCAGCCCCGACGGGGACGATGGCTACACCTTC,CASSPDGDDGYTF
NA,NA,TRBV4-2,TRBJ1-2,TGTGCCAGCAGCCAAGAATCAGCAGGGCTTCGTGGCTACACCTTC,CASSQESAGLRGYTF
TRBD2,few,TRBV18,TRBJ2-1,TGTGCCAGCTCACCAGTACTAGCGGGGGACAATGAGCAGTTCTTC,CASSPVLAGDNEQFF
NA,NA,TRBV7-2,TRBJ1-2,TGTGCCAGCAGCTTGTTCAGTGGTGGGGGCGGCTTGGAAGGCTACACCTTC,CASSLFSGGGGLEGYTF
NA,NA,TRBV7-9,TRBJ1-2,TGTGCCAGCAGCTCTATAGCCGGGACACCTCGCTACACCTTC,CASSSIAGTPRYTF
NA,NA,TRBV7-3,TRBJ2-1,TGTGCCAGCAGCTCTTCCCCTGGCTTAAGCTCCTACAATGAGCAGTTCTTC,CASSSSPGLSSYNEQFF
TRBD1,few,TRBV11-1,TRBJ1-1,TGTGCCAGCGCCGGCCAGGGGGGCAAGGCTTTCTTT,CASAGQGGKAFF